The subject of this entry is one T cell receptor beta chain. This clonotype was counted between two and nine times. Its antigen specificity is not known. Base qualities are missing; no much larger clone stands one base away. In this study, sorted CD4+ and CD8+ T cells from the blood of healthy subjects and of severe aplastic anemia patients had their TCR repertoires deep-sequenced. Ficoll-Paque density gradient centrifugation was used to isolate peripheral blood mononuclear cells. CD4+ and CD8+ T cells were sorted by FACS or magnetic beads before DNA extraction. Genomic DNA served as template for TCR beta VDJ combination and CDR3 sequence profiling. An Illumina HiSeq 2000 was used for TCR repertoire sequencing. In the source study's methods: Repertoire assessment relied on Simpson's diversity index, CDR3 size and DJ length profiles, and TRBV/TRBJ rearrangement plots. The immunodominant clone was defined as the most abundant DNA sequence in deep sequencing data. CDR3 amino acid sequences were checked for sharing between subjects and were compared against published repertoires and the VDJdb database. TCRdb reran the public reads through fastp at Q25 and MiXCR, keeping productive beta chains. Rows matching on CDR3 protein sequence are summarized as one entry with the most common DNA and genes. Here the V and J calls rest on TCRdb's processing, not on the authors' analysis. The sample contains 200,000 to 250,000 distinct CDR3 sequences, 61% of them found a single time. Less than 30% of the sample is taken by the ten largest.

Taken from the germline V gene, the CDR1 and CDR2 loops are SGHTA and FQGNSA. Including the terminal cysteine and phenylalanine, the CDR3 comprises 13 residues. Just the 39-base CDR3 DNA is kept, in frame starting at base 1. The germline ends are 16 bases apart after V is trimmed by 4 bases and J by 10 bases. The data originate from a study of CD8+CD57+ T cells in acquired aplastic anemia (dated by TCRdb to between 2017 and 2018). Background on the whole study: On average, sorted CD4+ and CD8+ cells yielded 3.2 ug of extracted DNA, with a range of about 0.19 to 30 ug. Mean read counts for healthy donor samples were approximately 10 million for CD4+ cells and some 11 million for CD8+ cells.

Beyond this particular receptor, the publication reports: CD8+ Simpson's diversity did not differ significantly between patients and healthy controls (P=0.060). Around 31 CD8+ CDR3 sequences were shared between patients and controls but appeared highly expressed in patients and within their immunodominant clones.

The origin of this receptor is a human donor in good health. The sequencing sample was made of sorted CD4+, CD8+, or CD8+CD57+ T cells (not recorded which) from PBMCs. The chain uses TRBV7-2 and TRBJ2-5, with TRBD2 perhaps the D gene, on 7 matching bases. The nucleotide sequence reads as follows: TGTGCCAGCAGCTCAATAGGGGGGGCGAACCAGTACTTC. It codes for CASSSIGGANQYF.